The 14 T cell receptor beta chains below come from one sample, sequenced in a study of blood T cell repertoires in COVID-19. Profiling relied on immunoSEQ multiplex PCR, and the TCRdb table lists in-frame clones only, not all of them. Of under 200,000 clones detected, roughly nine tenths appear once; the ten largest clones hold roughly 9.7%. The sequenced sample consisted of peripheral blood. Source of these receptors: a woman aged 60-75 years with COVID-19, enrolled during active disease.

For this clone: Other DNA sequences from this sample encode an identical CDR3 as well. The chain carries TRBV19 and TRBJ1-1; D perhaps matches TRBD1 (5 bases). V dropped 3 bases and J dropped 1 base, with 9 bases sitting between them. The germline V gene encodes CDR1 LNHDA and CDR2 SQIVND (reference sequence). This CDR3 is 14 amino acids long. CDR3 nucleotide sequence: TGTGCCAGTAGTATTGGCCAGGGGAACACTGAAGCTTTCTTT. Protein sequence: CASSIGQGNTEAFF.

CDR3 nucleotides: TGTGCCAGCAGCCACCCGGGTGGTTCACCCCTCCACTTT. Its protein is CASSHPGGSPLHF. The chain combines TRBV7-2 with TRBJ1-6, with D unclear. The germline V gene has CDR1 SGHTA and CDR2 FQGNSA. The CDR3 has 13 amino acids. The V end lost 5 bases, the J end lost 9 bases, and 11 bases lay between the germline ends.

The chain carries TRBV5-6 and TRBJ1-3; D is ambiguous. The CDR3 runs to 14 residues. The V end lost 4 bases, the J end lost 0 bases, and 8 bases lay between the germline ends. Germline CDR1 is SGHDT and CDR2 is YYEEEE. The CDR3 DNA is TGTGCCAGCAGCCTTGCGGCCTCTGGAAACACCATATATTTT. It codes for CASSLAASGNTIYF. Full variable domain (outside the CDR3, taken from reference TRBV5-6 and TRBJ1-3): DAGVTQSPTHLIKTRGQQVTLRCSPKSGHDTVSWYQQALGQGPQFIFQYYEEEERQRGNFPDRFSGHQFPNYSSELNVNALLLGDSALYLCASSLAASGNTIYFGEGSWLTVV.

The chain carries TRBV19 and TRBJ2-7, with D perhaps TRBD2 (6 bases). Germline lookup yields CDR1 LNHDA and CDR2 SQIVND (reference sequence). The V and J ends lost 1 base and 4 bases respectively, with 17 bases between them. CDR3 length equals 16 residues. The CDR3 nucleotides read TGTGCCAGTAGTATAGCGGCGACTAGAGTTAGGTACGAGCAGTACTTC. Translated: CASSIAATRVRYEQYF.

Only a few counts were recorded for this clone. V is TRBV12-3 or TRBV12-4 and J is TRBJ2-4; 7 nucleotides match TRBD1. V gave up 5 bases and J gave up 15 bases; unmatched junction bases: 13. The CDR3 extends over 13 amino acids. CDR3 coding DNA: TGTGCCAGCAGTCTAGGTACAGGGGTTCACGGGTACTTC. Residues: CASSLGTGVHGYF.

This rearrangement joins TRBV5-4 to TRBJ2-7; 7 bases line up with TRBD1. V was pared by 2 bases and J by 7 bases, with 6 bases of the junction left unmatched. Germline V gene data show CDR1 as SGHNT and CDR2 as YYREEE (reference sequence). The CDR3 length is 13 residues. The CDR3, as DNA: TGTGCCAGCAGCTTTAGGGGGCGCAAGGAGCAGTACTTC. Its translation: CASSFRGRKEQYF.

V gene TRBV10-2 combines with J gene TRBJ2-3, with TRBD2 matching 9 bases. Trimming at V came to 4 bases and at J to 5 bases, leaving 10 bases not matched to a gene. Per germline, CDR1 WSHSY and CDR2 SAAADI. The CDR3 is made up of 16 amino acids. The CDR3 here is CASSGPAGGGGDTQYF. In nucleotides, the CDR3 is TGCGCCAGCAGTGGGCCAGCGGGAGGAGGGGGAGATACGCAGTATTTT.

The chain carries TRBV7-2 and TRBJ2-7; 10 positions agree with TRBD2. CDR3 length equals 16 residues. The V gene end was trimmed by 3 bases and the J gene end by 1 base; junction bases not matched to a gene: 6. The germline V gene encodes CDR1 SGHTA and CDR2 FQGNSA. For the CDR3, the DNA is TGTGCCAGCAGCTTGGCCGGGACTAGCGAGTCCTACGAGCAGTACTTC. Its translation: CASSLAGTSESYEQYF.

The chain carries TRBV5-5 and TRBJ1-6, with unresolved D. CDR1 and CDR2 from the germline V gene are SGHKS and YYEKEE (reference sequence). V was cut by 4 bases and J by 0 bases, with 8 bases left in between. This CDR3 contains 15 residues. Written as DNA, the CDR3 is TGTGCCAGCAGCCAGGCACACTCCTATAATTCACCCCTCCACTTT. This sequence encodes CASSQAHSYNSPLHF.

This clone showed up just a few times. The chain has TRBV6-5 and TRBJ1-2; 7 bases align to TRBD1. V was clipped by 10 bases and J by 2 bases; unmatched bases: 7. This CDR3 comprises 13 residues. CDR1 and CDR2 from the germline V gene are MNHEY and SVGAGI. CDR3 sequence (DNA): TGTGCCACCAACAGGGGCGAGAACTATGGCTACACCTTC. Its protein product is CATNRGENYGYTF.

CDR3: CAWSVKRSGDSPLHF. CDR3 bases: TGTGCCTGGAGTGTTAAACGGTCAGGGGATTCACCCCTCCACTTT. The V call is TRBV30, the J call TRBJ1-6; D might be TRBD1 (6 bases). Germline values: CDR1 GTSNPN, CDR2 SVGIG (reference sequence). V dropped 0 bases and J dropped 8 bases, with 14 bases sitting between them. The CDR3 has 15 amino acids.

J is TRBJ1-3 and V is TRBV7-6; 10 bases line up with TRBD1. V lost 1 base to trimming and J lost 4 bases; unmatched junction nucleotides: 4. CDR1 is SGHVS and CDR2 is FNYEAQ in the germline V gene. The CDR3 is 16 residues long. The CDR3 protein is CASSLGDRGLGNTIYF. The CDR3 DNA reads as TGTGCCAGCAGCTTAGGGGACAGGGGACTCGGAAACACCATATATTTT.

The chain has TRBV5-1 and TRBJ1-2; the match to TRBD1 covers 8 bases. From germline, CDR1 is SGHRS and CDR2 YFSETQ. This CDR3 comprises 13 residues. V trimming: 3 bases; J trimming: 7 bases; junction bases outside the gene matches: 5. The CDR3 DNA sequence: TGCGCCAGCAGCTCGACACAGGGGGGTGGCTACACCTTC. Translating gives CASSSTQGGGYTF.

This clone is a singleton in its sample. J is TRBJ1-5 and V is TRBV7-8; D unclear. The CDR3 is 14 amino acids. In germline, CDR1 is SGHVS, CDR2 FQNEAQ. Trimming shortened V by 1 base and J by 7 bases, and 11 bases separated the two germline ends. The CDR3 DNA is TGTGCCAGCAGCTTAGAATCCTTTAGCCAGCCCCAGCATTTT. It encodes CASSLESFSQPQHF.